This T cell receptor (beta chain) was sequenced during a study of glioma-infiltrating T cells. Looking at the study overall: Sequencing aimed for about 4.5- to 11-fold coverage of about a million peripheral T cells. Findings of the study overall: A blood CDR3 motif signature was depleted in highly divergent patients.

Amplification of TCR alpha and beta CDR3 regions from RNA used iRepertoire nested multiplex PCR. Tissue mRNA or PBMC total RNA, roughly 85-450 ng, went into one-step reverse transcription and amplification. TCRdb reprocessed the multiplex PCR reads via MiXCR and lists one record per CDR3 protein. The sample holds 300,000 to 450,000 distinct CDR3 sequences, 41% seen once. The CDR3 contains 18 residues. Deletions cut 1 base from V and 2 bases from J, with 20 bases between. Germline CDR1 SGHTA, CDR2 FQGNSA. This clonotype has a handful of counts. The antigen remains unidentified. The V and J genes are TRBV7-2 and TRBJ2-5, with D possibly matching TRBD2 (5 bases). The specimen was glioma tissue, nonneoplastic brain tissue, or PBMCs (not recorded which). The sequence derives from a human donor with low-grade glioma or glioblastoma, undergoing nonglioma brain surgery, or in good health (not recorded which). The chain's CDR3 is CASSLGWTQMDPQETQYF. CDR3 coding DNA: TGTGCCAGCAGCTTAGGTTGGACTCAAATGGACCCTCAAGAGACCCAGTACTTC.